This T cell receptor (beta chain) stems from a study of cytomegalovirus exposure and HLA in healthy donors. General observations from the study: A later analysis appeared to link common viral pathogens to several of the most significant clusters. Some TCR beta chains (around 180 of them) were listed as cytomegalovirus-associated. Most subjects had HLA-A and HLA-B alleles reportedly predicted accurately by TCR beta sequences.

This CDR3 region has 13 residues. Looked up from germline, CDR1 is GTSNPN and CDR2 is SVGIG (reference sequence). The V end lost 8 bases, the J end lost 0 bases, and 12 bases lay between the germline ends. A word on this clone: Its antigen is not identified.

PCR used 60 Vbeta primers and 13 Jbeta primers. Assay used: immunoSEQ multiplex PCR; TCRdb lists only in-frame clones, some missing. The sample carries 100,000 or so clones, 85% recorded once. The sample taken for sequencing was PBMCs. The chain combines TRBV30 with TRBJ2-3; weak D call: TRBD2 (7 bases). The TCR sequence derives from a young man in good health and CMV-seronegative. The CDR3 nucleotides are TGTGCCGCACGGGGGGCGAGCACAGATACGCAGTATTTT. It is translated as CAARGASTDTQYF.